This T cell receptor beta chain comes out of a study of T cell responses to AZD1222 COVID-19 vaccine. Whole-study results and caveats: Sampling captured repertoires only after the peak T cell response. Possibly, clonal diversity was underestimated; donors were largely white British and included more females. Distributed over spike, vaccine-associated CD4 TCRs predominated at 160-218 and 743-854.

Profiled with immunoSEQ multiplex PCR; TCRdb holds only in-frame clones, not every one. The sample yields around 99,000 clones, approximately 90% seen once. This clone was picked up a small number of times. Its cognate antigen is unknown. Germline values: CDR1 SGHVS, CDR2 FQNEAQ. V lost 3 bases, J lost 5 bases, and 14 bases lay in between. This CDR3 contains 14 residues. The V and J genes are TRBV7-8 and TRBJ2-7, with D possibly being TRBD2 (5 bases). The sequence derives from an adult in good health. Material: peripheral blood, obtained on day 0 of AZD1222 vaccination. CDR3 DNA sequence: TGTGCCAGCAGCTTGATCCCTAGCATCGACGAGCAGTACTTC. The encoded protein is CASSLIPSIDEQYF.